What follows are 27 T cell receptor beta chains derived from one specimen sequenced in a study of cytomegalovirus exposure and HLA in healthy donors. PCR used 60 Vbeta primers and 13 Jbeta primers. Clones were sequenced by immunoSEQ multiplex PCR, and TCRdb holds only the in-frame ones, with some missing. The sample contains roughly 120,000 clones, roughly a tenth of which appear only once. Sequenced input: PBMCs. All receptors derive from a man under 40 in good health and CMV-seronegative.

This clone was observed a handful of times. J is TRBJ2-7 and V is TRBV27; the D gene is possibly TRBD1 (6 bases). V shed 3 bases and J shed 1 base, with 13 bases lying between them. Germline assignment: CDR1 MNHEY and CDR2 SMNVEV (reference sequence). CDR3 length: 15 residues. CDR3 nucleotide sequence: TGTGCCAGCAGTTTCCAAATCGGACAGTCCTACGAGCAGTACTTC. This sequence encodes CASSFQIGQSYEQYF.

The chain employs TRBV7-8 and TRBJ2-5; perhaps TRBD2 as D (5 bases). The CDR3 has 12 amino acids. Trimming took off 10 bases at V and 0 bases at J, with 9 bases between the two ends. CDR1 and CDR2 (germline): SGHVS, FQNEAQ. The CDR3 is CATTGDQETQYF. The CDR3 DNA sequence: TGTGCCACCACCGGGGACCAAGAGACCCAGTACTTC.

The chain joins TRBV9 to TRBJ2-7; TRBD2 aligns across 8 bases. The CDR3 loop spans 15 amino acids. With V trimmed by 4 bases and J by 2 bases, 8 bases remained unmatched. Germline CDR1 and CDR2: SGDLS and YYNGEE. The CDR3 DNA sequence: TGTGCCAGCAGCCCCGAGGCTAGCGGGCCCTACGAGCAGTACTTC. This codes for CASSPEASGPYEQYF.

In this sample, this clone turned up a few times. The CDR3 coding sequence is TGTGCCAGTAAACAGGGCGCTTGGCCCCAGCATTTT. As protein: CASKQGAWPQHF. This chain joins TRBV19 and TRBJ1-5; D is perhaps TRBD1 (6 bases). This CDR3 comprises 12 residues. The germline V gene encodes CDR1 LNHDA and CDR2 SQIVND (reference sequence). Trimming pared 7 bases from V and 9 bases from J, leaving 13 bases between.

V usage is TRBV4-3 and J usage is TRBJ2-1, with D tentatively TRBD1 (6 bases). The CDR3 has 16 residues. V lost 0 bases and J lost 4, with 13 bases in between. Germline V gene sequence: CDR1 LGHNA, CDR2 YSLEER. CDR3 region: CASSQDIRGSYNEQFF. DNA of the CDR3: TGCGCCAGCAGCCAAGATATCAGGGGTTCTTACAATGAGCAGTTCTTC.

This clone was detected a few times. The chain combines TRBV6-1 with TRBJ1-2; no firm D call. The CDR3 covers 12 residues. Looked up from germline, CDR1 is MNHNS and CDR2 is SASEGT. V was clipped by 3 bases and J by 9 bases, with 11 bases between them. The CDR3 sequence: CASSESYLSYTF. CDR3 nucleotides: TGTGCCAGCAGTGAGTCCTACCTCAGCTACACCTTC.

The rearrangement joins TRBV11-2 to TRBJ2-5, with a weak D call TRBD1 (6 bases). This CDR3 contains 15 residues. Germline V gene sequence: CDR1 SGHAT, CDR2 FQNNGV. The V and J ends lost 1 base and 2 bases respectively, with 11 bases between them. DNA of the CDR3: TGTGCCAGCAGCTTAGGAATCGGACAGCAAGAGACCCAGTACTTC. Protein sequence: CASSLGIGQQETQYF.

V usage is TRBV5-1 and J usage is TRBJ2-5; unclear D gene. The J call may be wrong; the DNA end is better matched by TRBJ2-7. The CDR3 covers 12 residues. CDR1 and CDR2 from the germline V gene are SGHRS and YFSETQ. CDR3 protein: CASSSNYYEQYF. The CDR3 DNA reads TGCGCCAGCAGTTCTAATTACTACGAGCAGTACTTC.

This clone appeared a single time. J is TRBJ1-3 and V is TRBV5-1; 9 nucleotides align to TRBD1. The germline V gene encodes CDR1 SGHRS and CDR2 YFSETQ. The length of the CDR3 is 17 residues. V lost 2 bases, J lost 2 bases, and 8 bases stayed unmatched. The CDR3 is CASSLAFTGGAGNTIYF. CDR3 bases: TGCGCCAGCAGCTTAGCCTTCACAGGGGGCGCTGGAAACACCATATATTTT.

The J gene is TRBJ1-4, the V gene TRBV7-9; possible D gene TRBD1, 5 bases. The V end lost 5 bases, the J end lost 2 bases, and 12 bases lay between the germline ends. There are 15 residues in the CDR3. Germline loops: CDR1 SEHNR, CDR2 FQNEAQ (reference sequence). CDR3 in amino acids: CASSTRQSTNEKLFF. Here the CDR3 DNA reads TGTGCCAGCAGCACCCGACAGTCTACTAATGAAAAACTGTTTTTT.

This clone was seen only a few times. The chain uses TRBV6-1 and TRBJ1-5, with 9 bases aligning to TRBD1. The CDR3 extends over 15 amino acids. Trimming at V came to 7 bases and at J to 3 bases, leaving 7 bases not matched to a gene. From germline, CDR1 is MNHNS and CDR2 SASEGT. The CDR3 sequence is CASIRDRDYNQPQHF. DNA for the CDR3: TGTGCCAGCATCCGGGACAGGGATTACAATCAGCCCCAGCATTTT.

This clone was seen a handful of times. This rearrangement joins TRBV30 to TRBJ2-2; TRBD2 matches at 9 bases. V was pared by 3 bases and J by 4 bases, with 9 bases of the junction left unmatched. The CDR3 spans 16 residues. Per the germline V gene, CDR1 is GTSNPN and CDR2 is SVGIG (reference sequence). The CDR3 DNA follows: TGTGCCTGGAGGAGGGGCGGGGGGGCCATCACCGGGGAGCTGTTTTTT. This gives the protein CAWRRGGGAITGELFF.

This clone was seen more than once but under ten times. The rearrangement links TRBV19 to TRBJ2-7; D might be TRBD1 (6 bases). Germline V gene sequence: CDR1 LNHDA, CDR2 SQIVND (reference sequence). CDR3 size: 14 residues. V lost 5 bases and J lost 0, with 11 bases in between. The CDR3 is CASSRRTASYEQYF. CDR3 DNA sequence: TGTGCCAGTAGTCGAAGGACAGCCTCCTACGAGCAGTACTTC.

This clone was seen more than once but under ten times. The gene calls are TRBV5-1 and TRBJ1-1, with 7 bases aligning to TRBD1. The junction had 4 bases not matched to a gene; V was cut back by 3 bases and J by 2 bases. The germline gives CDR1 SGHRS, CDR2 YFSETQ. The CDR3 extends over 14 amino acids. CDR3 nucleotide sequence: TGCGCCAGCAGCTGGCAAGGGGGCAACACTGAAGCTTTCTTT. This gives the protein CASSWQGGNTEAFF.

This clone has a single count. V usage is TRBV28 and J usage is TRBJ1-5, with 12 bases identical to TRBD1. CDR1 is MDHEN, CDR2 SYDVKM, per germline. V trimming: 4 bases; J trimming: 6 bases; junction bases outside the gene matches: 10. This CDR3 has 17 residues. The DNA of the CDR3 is TGTGCCAGCAGTTCTCCGGGACAGGGGGCGCCGGGTCAGCCCCAGCATTTT. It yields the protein CASSSPGQGAPGQPQHF.

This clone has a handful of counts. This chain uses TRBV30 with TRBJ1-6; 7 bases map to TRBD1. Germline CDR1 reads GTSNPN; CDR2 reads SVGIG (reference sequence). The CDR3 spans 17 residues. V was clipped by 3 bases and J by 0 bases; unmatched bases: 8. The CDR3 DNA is TGTGCCTGGAGAGGAGACAGGGAAGGCTCCTATAATTCACCCCTCCACTTT. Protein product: CAWRGDREGSYNSPLHF.

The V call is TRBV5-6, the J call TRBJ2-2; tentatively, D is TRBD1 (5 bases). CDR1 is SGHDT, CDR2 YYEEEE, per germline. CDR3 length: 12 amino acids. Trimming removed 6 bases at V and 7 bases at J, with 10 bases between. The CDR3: CASNLGDGELFF. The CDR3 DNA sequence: TGTGCCAGCAACCTAGGGGACGGGGAGCTGTTTTTT.

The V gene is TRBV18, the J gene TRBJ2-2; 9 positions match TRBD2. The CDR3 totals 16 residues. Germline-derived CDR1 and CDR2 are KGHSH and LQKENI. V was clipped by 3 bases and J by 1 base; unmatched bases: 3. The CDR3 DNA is TGTGCCAGCTCACCTCTACTAGCGGGGAACACCGGGGAGCTGTTTTTT. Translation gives CASSPLLAGNTGELFF.

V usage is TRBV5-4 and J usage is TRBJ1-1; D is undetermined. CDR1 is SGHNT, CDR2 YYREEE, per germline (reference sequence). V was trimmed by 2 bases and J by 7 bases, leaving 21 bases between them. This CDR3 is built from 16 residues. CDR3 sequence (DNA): TGTGCCAGCAGCTTAATAGGATCAGGTGCCACTGATGAAGCTTTCTTT. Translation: CASSLIGSGATDEAFF.

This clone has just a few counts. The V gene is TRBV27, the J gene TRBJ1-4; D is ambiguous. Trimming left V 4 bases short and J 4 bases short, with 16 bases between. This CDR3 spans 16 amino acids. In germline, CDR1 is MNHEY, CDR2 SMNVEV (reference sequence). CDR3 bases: TGTGCCAGCAGTTCCTACCGACATCCAAGTAATGAAAAACTGTTTTTT. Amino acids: CASSSYRHPSNEKLFF.

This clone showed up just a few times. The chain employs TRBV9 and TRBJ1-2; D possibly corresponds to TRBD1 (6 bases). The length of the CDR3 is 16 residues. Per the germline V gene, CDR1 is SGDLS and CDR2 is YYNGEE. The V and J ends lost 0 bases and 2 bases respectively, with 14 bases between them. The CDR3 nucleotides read TGTGCCAGCAGCGTAGGAGGGGGGGTAACCAACTATGGCTACACCTTC. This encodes CASSVGGGVTNYGYTF.

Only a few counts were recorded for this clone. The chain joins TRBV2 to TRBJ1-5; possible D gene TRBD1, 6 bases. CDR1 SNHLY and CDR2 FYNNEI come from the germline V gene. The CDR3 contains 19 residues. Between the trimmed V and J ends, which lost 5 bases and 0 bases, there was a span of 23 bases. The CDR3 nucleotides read TGTGCCAGCAGTTGGGGACATACTCGAGGATTTGATAGCAATCAGCCCCAGCATTTT. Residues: CASSWGHTRGFDSNQPQHF.

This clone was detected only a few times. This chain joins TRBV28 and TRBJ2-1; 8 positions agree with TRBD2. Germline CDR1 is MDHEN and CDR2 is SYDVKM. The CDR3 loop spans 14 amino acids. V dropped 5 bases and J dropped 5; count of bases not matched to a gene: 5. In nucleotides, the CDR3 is TGTGCCAGCAGTACTAGCGGAAGACACAATGAGCAGTTCTTC. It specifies CASSTSGRHNEQFF.

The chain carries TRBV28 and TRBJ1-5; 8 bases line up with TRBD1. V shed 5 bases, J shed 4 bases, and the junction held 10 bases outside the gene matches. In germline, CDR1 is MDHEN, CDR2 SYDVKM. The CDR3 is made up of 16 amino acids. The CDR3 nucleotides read TGTGCCAGCAGTCCCAGGACAGGGACGAAAAATCAGCCCCAGCATTTT. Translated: CASSPRTGTKNQPQHF. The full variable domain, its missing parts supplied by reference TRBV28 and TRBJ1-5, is DVKVTQSSRYLVKRTGEKVFLECVQDMDHENMFWYRQDPGLGLRLIYFSYDVKMKEKGDIPEGYSVSREKKERFSLILESASTNQTSMYLCASSPRTGTKNQPQHFGDGTRLSIL.

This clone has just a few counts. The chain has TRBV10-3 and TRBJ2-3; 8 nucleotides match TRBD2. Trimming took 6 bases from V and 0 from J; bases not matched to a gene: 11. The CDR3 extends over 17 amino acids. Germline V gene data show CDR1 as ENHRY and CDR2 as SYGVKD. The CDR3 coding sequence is TGTGCCATCAGGCCAGGGGCGGGAGGAGAGAGCACAGATACGCAGTATTTT. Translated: CAIRPGAGGESTDTQYF.

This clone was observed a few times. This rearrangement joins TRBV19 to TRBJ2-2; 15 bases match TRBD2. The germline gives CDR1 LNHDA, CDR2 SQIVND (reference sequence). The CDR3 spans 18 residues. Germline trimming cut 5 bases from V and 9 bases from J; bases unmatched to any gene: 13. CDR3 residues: CASSRTSGGGTPFWELFF. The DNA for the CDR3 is TGTGCCAGTAGTCGGACTAGCGGGGGGGGTACCCCATTTTGGGAGCTGTTTTTT.

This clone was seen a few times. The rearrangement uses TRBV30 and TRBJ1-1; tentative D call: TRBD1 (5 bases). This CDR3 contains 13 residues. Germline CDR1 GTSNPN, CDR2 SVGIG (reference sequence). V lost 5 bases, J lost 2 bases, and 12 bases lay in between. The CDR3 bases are TGTGCCTGGGTAACGGACATTAACACTGAAGCTTTCTTT. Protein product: CAWVTDINTEAFF. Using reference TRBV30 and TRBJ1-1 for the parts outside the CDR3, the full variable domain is SQTIHQWPATLVQPVGSPLSLECTVEGTSNPNLYWYRQAAGRGLQLLFYSVGIGQISSEVPQNLSASRPQDRQFILSSKKLLLSDSGFYLCAWVTDINTEAFFGQGTRLTVV.